This paragraph covers one TCR beta chain sequence. Its antigen is undetermined. This sample is part of a study of cytomegalovirus exposure and HLA in healthy donors. 13 Jbeta primers and 60 Vbeta primers were used for the PCR. TCRdb keeps only in-frame clones here, not all; method: immunoSEQ multiplex PCR. Its table records around 30,000 clones. Study-level findings and limits: The majority of CMV-associated TCR beta chains were reported as apparently HLA-restricted in a later analysis.

The trim removed 2 bases at V and 5 bases at J, leaving 9 bases unmatched. Germline V gene data show CDR1 as MNHEY and CDR2 as SVGAGI. There are 16 residues in the CDR3. The origin of this receptor is a man aged 30 to 45 in good health and CMV-seronegative. The chain recombines TRBV6-5 with TRBJ2-7; the match to TRBD2 covers 10 bases. Material: PBMCs. CDR3 coding DNA: TGTGCCAGCAGTTACCGCCCTAGCGGGAGTGTCGACGAGCAGTACTTC. This encodes CASSYRPSGSVDEQYF.